A selection of T cell receptor beta chains follows, all from one sample in a study of T cell responses to AZD1222 COVID-19 vaccine. TCRdb keeps only in-frame clones here, not all; method: immunoSEQ multiplex PCR. The data contain about 150,000 clones, about 86% of them singletons. Specimen: peripheral blood, collected 28 days after the second AZD1222 dose. The source of these receptors is an adult who received the AZD1222 COVID-19 vaccine. Both conserved end residues are part of each CDR3. D genes are given only for firm matches. Only some rows state a clone size, as once, few, many or a class for expanded clones.

v_gene: TRBV6-5; d_gene: TRBD1; j_gene: TRBJ1-1; abundance: once; CDR3nt: TGTGCCAGCAGTTACGGACAGGTGAACACTGAAGCTTTCTTT; CDR3aa: CASSYGQVNTEAFF
v_gene: TRBV30; d_gene: NA; j_gene: TRBJ1-4; abundance: NA; CDR3nt: TGTGCCTGGAGTATAGAGACTGGAGAAAAACTGTTTTTT; CDR3aa: CAWSIETGEKLFF
v_gene: TRBV4-1; d_gene: TRBD1; j_gene: TRBJ1-5; abundance: NA; CDR3nt: TGCGCCAGCAGCCAAGCCGGGGGGGGACAGGGGCACTATAGCAATCAGCCCCAGCATTTT; CDR3aa: CASSQAGGGQGHYSNQPQHF
v_gene: TRBV18; d_gene: TRBD2; j_gene: TRBJ2-3; abundance: NA; CDR3nt: TGTGCCAGCTCACCATTAGCGGGAGGGCGTTCAGATACGCAGTATTTT; CDR3aa: CASSPLAGGRSDTQYF
v_gene: TRBV27; d_gene: NA; j_gene: TRBJ2-1; abundance: NA; CDR3nt: TGTGCCAGCAGCACCCTCTCAGCGGTCTACTCCTACAATGAGCAGTTCTTC; CDR3aa: CASSTLSAVYSYNEQFF
v_gene: TRBV9; d_gene: NA; j_gene: TRBJ2-2; abundance: NA; CDR3nt: TGTGCCAGCAGCGGAGGGACCGGGGAGCTGTTTTTT; CDR3aa: CASSGGTGELFF
v_gene: TRBV6-5; d_gene: NA; j_gene: TRBJ2-3; abundance: NA; CDR3nt: TGTGCCAGCAGCCCCTTCCCCGGGAGCACAGATACGCAGTATTTT; CDR3aa: CASSPFPGSTDTQYF
v_gene: TRBV2; d_gene: NA; j_gene: TRBJ1-1; abundance: NA; CDR3nt: TGTGCCAGCAGTGAAAGGCAGGTGAACACTGAAGCTTTCTTT; CDR3aa: CASSERQVNTEAFF
v_gene: TRBV12-3/TRBV12-4; d_gene: NA; j_gene: TRBJ2-1; abundance: NA; CDR3nt: TGTGCCAGCTCGAGCAGGGCGGTCAATGAGCAGTTCTTC; CDR3aa: CASSSRAVNEQFF
v_gene: TRBV27; d_gene: NA; j_gene: TRBJ2-5; abundance: NA; CDR3nt: TGTGCCAGCAGTTTATCGTTACCCCTAGTTGCCGAGACCCAGTACTTC; CDR3aa: CASSLSLPLVAETQYF
v_gene: TRBV30; d_gene: NA; j_gene: TRBJ2-3; abundance: NA; CDR3nt: TGTGCCTGGAGTGTACAAGGAGCGAATACGCAGTATTTT; CDR3aa: CAWSVQGANTQYF
v_gene: TRBV10-2; d_gene: NA; j_gene: TRBJ1-3; abundance: NA; CDR3nt: TGCGCCAGCCACGTGGGGTCTGGAAACACCATATATTTT; CDR3aa: CASHVGSGNTIYF
v_gene: TRBV3-1/TRBV3-2; d_gene: TRBD2; j_gene: TRBJ2-5; abundance: few; CDR3nt: TGTGCCAGCAGCCCAGTGACTAGCGGGGAAGAGACCCAGTACTTC; CDR3aa: CASSPVTSGEETQYF
v_gene: TRBV6-1; d_gene: TRBD1; j_gene: TRBJ1-5; abundance: NA; CDR3nt: TGTGCCAGCAGTGGGGGACAGGGGGCGATGGAAAGCAATCAGCCCCAGCATTTT; CDR3aa: CASSGGQGAMESNQPQHF
v_gene: TRBV7-9; d_gene: NA; j_gene: TRBJ1-2; abundance: NA; CDR3nt: TGTGCCAGCAGTTTTATAATGGATGGCTACACCTTC; CDR3aa: CASSFIMDGYTF
v_gene: TRBV15; d_gene: NA; j_gene: TRBJ1-6; abundance: NA; CDR3nt: TGTGCCACCAGCAGACAGGGGAGCTCCTATAATTCACCCCTCCACTTT; CDR3aa: CATSRQGSSYNSPLHF
v_gene: TRBV10-3; d_gene: NA; j_gene: TRBJ2-2; abundance: NA; CDR3nt: TGTGCCATCTCGTACTACCTTGACGACCGAAACACCGGGGAGCTGTTTTTT; CDR3aa: CAISYYLDDRNTGELFF
v_gene: TRBV18; d_gene: NA; j_gene: TRBJ2-3; abundance: NA; CDR3nt: TGTGCCAGCTCACCAAAAACCAACACCTGGGTATATAGCACAGATACGCAGTATTTT; CDR3aa: CASSPKTNTWVYSTDTQYF
v_gene: TRBV12-3/TRBV12-4; d_gene: NA; j_gene: TRBJ1-2; abundance: NA; CDR3nt: TGTGCCAGCAGTTTTCCAGGAGGGTATGGCTACACCTTC; CDR3aa: CASSFPGGYGYTF
v_gene: TRBV18; d_gene: NA; j_gene: TRBJ1-1; abundance: NA; CDR3nt: TGTGCCAGCTCACCAGGGAGTGACAGAACTGAAGCTTTCTTT; CDR3aa: CASSPGSDRTEAFF
v_gene: TRBV4-2; d_gene: TRBD2; j_gene: TRBJ2-1; abundance: few; CDR3nt: TGTGCCAGCAGCCAAGGGGCTAGCGGGGGGATTTACAATGAGCAGTTCTTC; CDR3aa: CASSQGASGGIYNEQFF
v_gene: TRBV9; d_gene: NA; j_gene: TRBJ1-2; abundance: NA; CDR3nt: TGTGCCAGCAGCGTAGGGGGGACCTATGGCTACACCTTC; CDR3aa: CASSVGGTYGYTF
v_gene: TRBV4-1; d_gene: NA; j_gene: TRBJ1-3; abundance: NA; CDR3nt: TGCGCCAGCAGCCAAAACGGCCCGGGCTCTGGAAACACCATATATTTT; CDR3aa: CASSQNGPGSGNTIYF
v_gene: TRBV6-4; d_gene: NA; j_gene: TRBJ2-3; abundance: NA; CDR3nt: TGTGCCAGCAGTGACTCTATAGGGGGGGTCACAGATACGCAGTATTTT; CDR3aa: CASSDSIGGVTDTQYF
v_gene: TRBV2; d_gene: NA; j_gene: TRBJ2-3; abundance: NA; CDR3nt: TGTGCCAGCAGTGACCGCCGGTGGAAAGATACGCAGTATTTT; CDR3aa: CASSDRRWKDTQYF
v_gene: TRBV27; d_gene: TRBD1; j_gene: TRBJ1-2; abundance: NA; CDR3nt: TGTGCCAGCAGTAGCACAGGGGGCTATGGCTACACCTTC; CDR3aa: CASSSTGGYGYTF
v_gene: TRBV28; d_gene: NA; j_gene: TRBJ1-1; abundance: NA; CDR3nt: TGTGCCAGCCATCGGACGGACTGGGGAGCTTTCTTT; CDR3aa: CASHRTDWGAFF
v_gene: TRBV6-2/TRBV6-3; d_gene: TRBD1; j_gene: TRBJ2-3; abundance: NA; CDR3nt: TGTGCCAGCAGTTACCGATCCGGGACAGGGGAAGATACGCAGTATTTT; CDR3aa: CASSYRSGTGEDTQYF
v_gene: TRBV15; d_gene: NA; j_gene: TRBJ2-2; abundance: NA; CDR3nt: TGTGCCACCAGCAGTGCTGCCCCGGGGCCCGAGAACACCGGGGAGCTGTTTTTT; CDR3aa: CATSSAAPGPENTGELFF
v_gene: TRBV19; d_gene: TRBD2; j_gene: TRBJ2-3; abundance: NA; CDR3nt: TGTGCCAGTAGTATAAGGGGCGGGGGTCGCACAGATACGCAGTATTTT; CDR3aa: CASSIRGGGRTDTQYF
v_gene: TRBV19; d_gene: NA; j_gene: TRBJ1-2; abundance: NA; CDR3nt: TGTGCCAGTAGCCCTCCGGCTGCCTTCGGTTATGGCTACACCTTC; CDR3aa: CASSPPAAFGYGYTF
v_gene: TRBV19; d_gene: NA; j_gene: TRBJ2-1; abundance: NA; CDR3nt: TGTGCCAGTAGTATAGACCCTAGTATAAACAATGAGCAGTTCTTC; CDR3aa: CASSIDPSINNEQFF
v_gene: TRBV10-3; d_gene: TRBD2; j_gene: TRBJ2-1; abundance: NA; CDR3nt: TGTGCCATCAGTGGGACTAGCGGGGTGGGGTTCTTC; CDR3aa: CAISGTSGVGFF
v_gene: TRBV9; d_gene: TRBD1; j_gene: TRBJ1-2; abundance: NA; CDR3nt: TGTGCCAGCAGCGCCGGGAGCCAGGGGGGCCATGGCTACACCTTC; CDR3aa: CASSAGSQGGHGYTF
v_gene: TRBV4-2; d_gene: NA; j_gene: TRBJ1-5; abundance: NA; CDR3nt: TGTGCCAGCAGCCAAGATCTCAGCAATCAGCCCCAGCATTTT; CDR3aa: CASSQDLSNQPQHF
v_gene: TRBV18; d_gene: NA; j_gene: TRBJ2-7; abundance: few; CDR3nt: TGTGCCAGCTCACCACCGTCTCGACAGAGCTACGAGCAGTACTTC; CDR3aa: CASSPPSRQSYEQYF
v_gene: TRBV6-6; d_gene: NA; j_gene: TRBJ2-7; abundance: NA; CDR3nt: TGTGCCAGCAGTTACGAACAGAGAGGTGGCGAGCAGTACTTC; CDR3aa: CASSYEQRGGEQYF
v_gene: TRBV7-6; d_gene: NA; j_gene: TRBJ1-1; abundance: NA; CDR3nt: TGTGCCAGCAGCTCTCACGGGGCCACGAACACTGAAGCTTTCTTT; CDR3aa: CASSSHGATNTEAFF
v_gene: TRBV27; d_gene: TRBD1; j_gene: TRBJ2-5; abundance: NA; CDR3nt: TGTGCCAGCAGTAAGACAGGGGAAGAGACCCAGTACTTC; CDR3aa: CASSKTGEETQYF
v_gene: TRBV20-1; d_gene: NA; j_gene: TRBJ2-7; abundance: NA; CDR3nt: TGCAGTGCGAGGGAGTCCTACGAGCAGTACTTC; CDR3aa: CSARESYEQYF
v_gene: TRBV6-2/TRBV6-3; d_gene: NA; j_gene: TRBJ1-1; abundance: NA; CDR3nt: TGTGCCAGCAGTAACCCCCGTTCTGAAGCTTTCTTT; CDR3aa: CASSNPRSEAFF
v_gene: TRBV7-9; d_gene: NA; j_gene: TRBJ1-1; abundance: NA; CDR3nt: TGTGCCAGCAGCCCAGATTTACCGAAAGCTTTCTTT; CDR3aa: CASSPDLPKAFF
v_gene: TRBV7-8; d_gene: NA; j_gene: TRBJ1-2; abundance: NA; CDR3nt: TGTGCCAGCAGCTTGGGGAGGGACTATGGCTACACCTTC; CDR3aa: CASSLGRDYGYTF
v_gene: TRBV9; d_gene: NA; j_gene: TRBJ2-7; abundance: NA; CDR3nt: TGTGCCAGCAGCGTAAGGGACACTTACGAGCAGTACTTC; CDR3aa: CASSVRDTYEQYF